This TCR beta chain is drawn from a study of T cell responses to AZD1222 COVID-19 vaccine. Study results and limitations: Most donors were white British, females outnumbered males, and clonal diversity was possibly underestimated. Targets within unmutated variant regions were reportedly found for nearly half of spike-specific TCRs.

Concerning this clone itself: Its antigen is unknown.

CDR3 length: 13 amino acids. The germline V gene encodes CDR1 SNHLY and CDR2 FYNNEI. V lost 7 bases, J lost 3 bases, and 2 bases stayed unmatched. The data were produced by immunoSEQ multiplex PCR, yet TCRdb's version contains in-frame clones alone and is incomplete. The sample carries some 190,000 clones, about 86% recorded once. This receptor was identified in an adult in good health. This chain links TRBV2 with TRBJ1-4; 7 nucleotides match TRBD1. The sample was peripheral blood, taken on day 0 of AZD1222 vaccination. CDR3 bases: TGTGCCAGCAAAACAGGGGCTAATGAAAAACTGTTTTTT. Amino acid sequence: CASKTGANEKLFF.